The rows below give T cell receptor beta chains drawn from one sample of a study of blood T cell repertoires in COVID-19. This table comes from immunoSEQ multiplex PCR, and its TCRdb copy is limited to in-frame clones, with some not included. The sample lists approximately 190,000 clones, nearly 90% occurring once. The sequenced sample was peripheral blood. The receptors originated from a woman aged 40 to 55 who had recovered from COVID-19. Both conserved end residues are part of each CDR3. A D gene is named only where the DNA matches it firmly. Clone size is not always given. Where it is, it says once, few, many or a class for expanded clones.

d_call	clone_size	v_call	j_call	cdr3_aa	cdr3_nt
-	-	TRBV9	TRBJ1-3	CASSVRGTASSGNTIYF	TGTGCCAGCAGCGTGAGGGGGACGGCGAGCTCTGGAAACACCATATATTTT
-	-	TRBV5-1	TRBJ2-5	CASSLGAQETQYF	TGCGCCAGCAGCTTGGGGGCCCAAGAGACCCAGTACTTC
-	once	TRBV27	TRBJ2-1	CASMRGSTEQFF	TGTGCCAGCATGAGAGGGTCTACTGAGCAGTTCTTC
TRBD1	-	TRBV19	TRBJ2-7	CASSEYRDRGRGEQYF	TGTGCCAGTAGTGAATACCGGGACAGGGGTCGGGGCGAGCAGTACTTC
-	-	TRBV29-1	TRBJ2-5	CSVGPGNWETQYF	TGCAGCGTTGGTCCAGGGAATTGGGAGACCCAGTACTTC
TRBD1	once	TRBV11-2	TRBJ1-5	CASSLGGQGGWQPQHF	TGTGCCAGCAGCTTAGGAGGACAGGGGGGTTGGCAGCCCCAGCATTTT
TRBD1	-	TRBV2	TRBJ2-7	CASSQAGQGYEQYF	TGTGCCAGCAGTCAAGCGGGACAGGGGTACGAGCAGTACTTC
TRBD1	-	TRBV4-2	TRBJ1-5	CASSQGAGGYQPQHF	TGTGCCAGCAGCCAAGGTGCAGGGGGGTATCAGCCCCAGCATTTT
-	-	TRBV20-1	TRBJ2-1	CSARVNNEQFF	TGCAGTGCTAGAGTTAACAATGAGCAGTTCTTC
TRBD2	-	TRBV10-3	TRBJ2-5	CAINNLGGRQETQYF	TGTGCCATCAACAACCTCGGGGGGAGGCAAGAGACCCAGTACTTC
TRBD2	once	TRBV27	TRBJ2-1	CASTRLSGRSYNEQFF	TGTGCCAGCACCCGTCTGAGCGGGAGGTCCTACAATGAGCAGTTCTTC
TRBD2	-	TRBV19	TRBJ2-1	CASTPTGTSGYNEQFF	TGTGCCAGTACCCCTACCGGGACTAGCGGTTACAATGAGCAGTTCTTC
TRBD1	-	TRBV2	TRBJ1-3	CASTRGQGRNTIYF	TGTGCCAGCACCCGGGGACAGGGGAGAAACACCATATATTTT
-	-	TRBV10-3	TRBJ1-4	CAISVGAGFRTNEKLFF	TGTGCCATCAGTGTGGGGGCTGGATTTCGGACTAATGAAAAACTGTTTTTT
-	-	TRBV6-5	TRBJ2-2	CASSYGGAGELFF	TGTGCCAGCAGTTACGGCGGGGCCGGGGAGCTGTTTTTT
TRBD1	few	TRBV27	TRBJ1-2	CASNTGAGDYGYTF	TGTGCCAGCAACACAGGGGCAGGCGACTATGGCTACACCTTC
-	-	TRBV6-5	TRBJ1-4	CASIRTEGEKLFF	TGTGCCAGCATACGGACAGAAGGTGAAAAACTGTTTTTT
-	-	TRBV24-1	TRBJ2-5	CATSDLTSGIEETQYF	TGTGCCACCAGTGATTTGACGTCCGGGATTGAGGAGACCCAGTACTTC
-	-	TRBV11-2	TRBJ2-1	CASKGTSGSYNEQFF	TGTGCCAGCAAAGGTACCTCGGGCTCCTACAATGAGCAGTTCTTC
-	-	TRBV7-9	TRBJ2-5	CASSLNQETQYF	TGTGCCAGCAGCCTAAACCAAGAGACCCAGTACTTC
TRBD2	-	TRBV5-6	TRBJ2-7	CARSTGLAVSYEQYF	TGTGCCAGATCCACGGGGCTAGCGGTTTCCTACGAGCAGTACTTC
-	few	TRBV3-1/TRBV3-2	TRBJ2-2	CASSQVTPGVTGELFF	TGTGCCAGCAGCCAAGTAACCCCCGGAGTCACCGGGGAGCTGTTTTTT
-	-	TRBV6-5	TRBJ1-2	CASSYGLVQGSGYTF	TGTGCCAGCAGTTACGGGCTGGTCCAGGGAAGTGGCTACACCTTC
TRBD1	-	TRBV15	TRBJ2-2	CATSRGTGSGELFF	TGTGCCACCAGCAGAGGGACAGGGTCCGGGGAGCTGTTTTTT
-	-	TRBV5-4	TRBJ2-3	CASSGGGRRSTDTQYF	TGTGCCAGCAGCGGCGGTGGGAGGAGGAGCACAGATACGCAGTATTTT
-	-	TRBV5-6	TRBJ1-1	CASSLVASKNTEAFF	TGTGCCAGCAGCTTGGTCGCCAGTAAAAACACTGAAGCTTTCTTT
-	-	TRBV24-1	TRBJ1-5	CATGQGTSNQPQHF	TGTGCCACAGGGCAGGGTACGAGCAATCAGCCCCAGCATTTT
-	-	TRBV28	TRBJ2-5	CASSLGGVIPYF	TGTGCCAGCAGTTTAGGCGGCGTTATACCGTACTTC
-	-	TRBV6-5	TRBJ1-5	CASSSRGGPLYQPQHF	TGTGCCAGCAGTTCCCGCGGGGGTCCATTGTATCAGCCCCAGCATTTT
-	-	TRBV5-1	TRBJ1-4	CASSSDRTNEKLFF	TGCGCCAGCAGCTCGGACAGAACTAATGAAAAACTGTTTTTT
-	-	TRBV28	TRBJ2-1	CASSLPQDNEQFF	TGTGCCAGCAGTTTACCACAGGACAATGAGCAGTTCTTC
-	few	TRBV7-2	TRBJ1-4	CASSLDPSGTEKLFF	TGTGCCAGCAGCTTAGACCCATCGGGTACGGAAAAACTGTTTTTT
-	-	TRBV28	TRBJ2-7	CASSLDSSYEQYF	TGTGCCAGCAGTTTAGACAGTAGCTACGAGCAGTACTTC
-	once	TRBV15	TRBJ2-1	CATSRGPRDEQFF	TGTGCCACCAGCAGAGGCCCCAGGGATGAGCAGTTCTTC
-	-	TRBV7-8	TRBJ1-5	CASSPRPGAPNQPQHF	TGTGCCAGCAGCCCCCGGCCAGGGGCCCCCAATCAGCCCCAGCATTTT
TRBD1	-	TRBV9	TRBJ2-2	CASSGQGPRVTGELFF	TGTGCCAGCAGCGGACAGGGGCCGAGAGTCACCGGGGAGCTGTTTTTT
-	few	TRBV7-2	TRBJ2-1	CASSLAGAFSNEQFF	TGTGCCAGCAGCTTAGCGGGAGCCTTCTCGAATGAGCAGTTCTTC
-	few	TRBV28	TRBJ2-1	CASSLDNFNEQFF	TGTGCCAGCAGTTTGGACAACTTCAATGAGCAGTTCTTC
TRBD1	-	TRBV6-5	TRBJ2-5	CASTRQGANQETQYF	TGTGCCAGCACTCGACAGGGGGCTAACCAAGAGACCCAGTACTTC
-	-	TRBV6-5	TRBJ1-1	CASSYLQDNTEAFF	TGTGCCAGCAGTTACTTACAGGATAACACTGAAGCTTTCTTT
TRBD2	-	TRBV9	TRBJ2-7	CASSAGGTGGTYEQYF	TGTGCCAGCAGCGCCGGGGGTACGGGAGGAACCTACGAGCAGTACTTC